The T cell receptor beta chain under discussion was sequenced for a study of blood T cell repertoires in COVID-19. Overall study context: Donors in the United States, Italy and Spain gave samples during acute or convalescent COVID-19.

J lost 7 bases, V lost 7 bases, and 12 bases had no gene match. CDR1 and CDR2 from the germline V gene are KGHDR and SFDVKD. The length of the CDR3 is 16 residues. Generated by immunoSEQ multiplex PCR, the TCRdb table keeps only in-frame clones and is missing some. The sample lists 25,000 to 35,000 clones, over 75% occurring once. Sample: peripheral blood. The TCR was taken from a man older than 75 with acute or convalescent COVID-19. The rearrangement joins TRBV24-1 to TRBJ2-1; 10 positions match TRBD1. CDR3 DNA sequence: TGTGCCACCAGAAGGGGCGGGACAGGGGTGGAGAATGAGCAGTTCTTC. Protein: CATRRGGTGVENEQFF.